This T cell receptor beta chain originates from a study of monozygotic twins with inflammatory bowel disease. Skipping T cell sorting, the study isolated total RNA directly from whole blood. TCRdb re-called the 5' RACE reads, yielding one record per CDR3 amino acid sequence without DNA. Its listing shows about 300,000 distinct CDR3 sequences. The germline CDR1 and CDR2 sequences are SGHRS and YFSETQ. The CDR3 contains 15 residues. The rearrangement links TRBV5-1 to TRBJ2-5; TCRdb gives TRBD2 as the D gene, but with no DNA this cannot be confirmed. The sequenced sample was blood. The TCR originated in a human donor with ulcerative colitis or Crohn's disease, or a healthy co-twin of an affected twin (not recorded which). This chain's CDR3 is CASSPKEGLQETQYF.